This TCR beta chain emerged from a study of sequential checkpoint blockade in melanoma. Whole-study context: Both treatment sequences were followed by maintenance nivolumab. General study results and limits: Mutational load did not correlate with tumor T-cell fraction or clonality. Patients with week-13 increases in T-cell fraction and clonality benefited about 30 times more often.

Here immunoSEQ multiplex PCR was the method, and the copy in TCRdb shows in-frame clones only, minus some. The sample lists roughly 9,600 clones, 25% to 30% occurring once. This clone was counted a few times. What it recognizes is unknown. The treatment was: randomized to nivolumab then ipilimumab (arm A) or the reverse (arm B). Sample: tumor tissue (inferred from file names), taken from a patient given nivolumab and ipilimumab in sequence. The clonotype was recovered from a human donor with melanoma.

The CDR3 DNA sequence: TGTGCCAGCAGTCGGACACTCAACACTGAAGCTTTCTTT. As protein: CASSRTLNTEAFF. The gene calls are TRBV6-8 and TRBJ1-1; weak D call: TRBD1 (5 bases). Germline CDR1 is MNHGY and CDR2 is SAAAGT. The CDR3 sequence is 13 residues long. V shed 5 bases and J shed 2 bases, with 9 bases lying between them.